Listed below are T cell receptor beta chains from one sample, sequenced in a study of identical twins. One entry per CDR3 protein, called by TCRdb with MiXCR from the 5' RACE reads. This sample has roughly 290,000 distinct CDR3 sequences, with roughly 8.6% found just once. The data also belong to a second study, concerning yellow fever vaccine responses in identical twins.

The sample was memory (CD45RO+) T cells sorted from blood. Receptors were obtained from a woman between 18 and 29 years old in good health. The CDR3 runs from the conserved cysteine through the conserved F or W. D genes are given only for firm matches. Where a row states a size, it is once, few, many or the class of an expanded clone; other rows omit it.

V gene	clone size	CDR3 length	D gene	J gene	CDR3 DNA	CDR3 protein
TRBV10-3	many	15	TRBD2	TRBJ2-1	TGTGCCATCAGCTCTAGCGGGACGGCCATGGATGAGCAGTTCTTC	CAISSSGTAMDEQFF
TRBV27	few	14	NA	TRBJ2-7	TGTGCCAGCAGTTTCGGGGGTACGACCTACGAGCAGTACTTC	CASSFGGTTYEQYF
TRBV3-1	NA	17	TRBD1	TRBJ2-5	TGTGCCAGCAGCCAATCCGGGACAGGGATTCATTGGGAGACCCAGTACTTC	CASSQSGTGIHWETQYF
TRBV24-1	few	13	NA	TRBJ1-5	TGTGCCACCAGTTTTGGTAGCAATCAGCCCCAGCATTTT	CATSFGSNQPQHF
TRBV4-2	many	16	TRBD2	TRBJ2-1	TGTGCCAGCAGCCCCCGGCTAGCGGCGGGGATAAATGAGCAGTTCTTC	CASSPRLAAGINEQFF
TRBV6-1	few	15	NA	TRBJ2-5	TGTGCCAGCAGTGAACGAACTGGCTTCCGGGAGACCCAGTACTTC	CASSERTGFRETQYF
TRBV29-1	few	14	NA	TRBJ2-2	TGCAGCGGGTCGACCGGCCTGCACACCGGGGAGCTGTTTTTT	CSGSTGLHTGELFF
TRBV7-9	NA	13	NA	TRBJ1-3	TGTGCCAGCAGCTCGAATAACGGTTACACCATATATTTT	CASSSNNGYTIYF
TRBV11-3	NA	16	NA	TRBJ1-1	TGTGCCAGCAGCTTAGGGTTAAGGGAGTCATGGACTGAAGCTTTCTTT	CASSLGLRESWTEAFF
TRBV12-3/TRBV12-4	many	15	NA	TRBJ2-1	TGTGCCACACAACTAGTCTCGTCCAGGCCCGGTGAGCAGTTCTTC	CATQLVSSRPGEQFF
TRBV4-2	few	14	NA	TRBJ1-1	TGTGCCAGCAGCCAAGAGGAAGGGCGAGGGGAAGCTTTCTTT	CASSQEEGRGEAFF
TRBV20-1	few	11	NA	TRBJ1-5	TGCAGTGCCGCCAGGGGTCAGCCCCAGCATTTT	CSAARGQPQHF
TRBV27	NA	16	TRBD2	TRBJ2-7	TGTGCCAGCAGTTTGGCTAGCGGGAGCCAACTCTACGAGCAGTACTTC	CASSLASGSQLYEQYF
TRBV5-1	many	17	TRBD1	TRBJ1-2	TGCGCCAGCAGCCCGAACGACAGGGCCGGTAACAACTATGGCTACACCTTC	CASSPNDRAGNNYGYTF
TRBV5-1	NA	17	NA	TRBJ2-6	TGCGCCAGCAGCTTGGGGGCCGGGCTTACTGGGGCCAACGTCCTGACTTTC	CASSLGAGLTGANVLTF
TRBV3-1	NA	15	NA	TRBJ2-6	TGTGCCAGCAGCCAAGATTGGCTGGAGGCCAACGTCCTGACTTTC	CASSQDWLEANVLTF
TRBV24-1	few	14	TRBD1	TRBJ2-7	TGTGCCACCAGTGACCCGGGACAGGGCTACGAGCAGTACTTC	CATSDPGQGYEQYF
TRBV5-1	many	14	NA	TRBJ1-1	TGCGCCAGCAGCTTACAGGACATGAACACTGAAGCTTTCTTT	CASSLQDMNTEAFF
TRBV4-1	few	15	TRBD2	TRBJ2-1	TGCGCCAGCAGCCGACCCGGGACTAAATACAATGAGCAGTTCTTC	CASSRPGTKYNEQFF
TRBV7-8	NA	16	TRBD2	TRBJ2-3	TGTGCCAGCAGCCCCACCGGGCTAGCGGGCACAGATACGCAGTATTTT	CASSPTGLAGTDTQYF
TRBV28	NA	15	NA	TRBJ1-4	TGTGCCAGCAGTCCCCAAGGGCTCGGTCGTGAAAAACTGTTTTTT	CASSPQGLGREKLFF
TRBV19	NA	17	TRBD1	TRBJ1-5	TGTGCCAGTAGTATCGGATATACAGGGGGTTTGGTGCAGCCCCAGCATTTT	CASSIGYTGGLVQPQHF
TRBV7-8	few	16	TRBD1	TRBJ1-2	TGTGCCAGCAGCTTAGCAGGGGGGACAGCGAACTATGGCTACACCTTC	CASSLAGGTANYGYTF
TRBV7-2	NA	13	TRBD2	TRBJ2-4	TGTGCCAGCAGCGCGGGGGGCGGGAACATTCAGTACTTC	CASSAGGGNIQYF
TRBV4-1	NA	15	NA	TRBJ1-4	TGCGCCAGCAGCCAAGATAGGGGGGATAGTGAAAAACTGTTTTTT	CASSQDRGDSEKLFF
TRBV28	few	14	TRBD1	TRBJ1-2	TGTGCCAGCAGTTTTTCGGACAGGGGGTATGGCTACACCTTC	CASSFSDRGYGYTF
TRBV20-1	few	11	NA	TRBJ1-4	TGCAGTGCTCCGCTTAATGAAAAACTGTTTTTT	CSAPLNEKLFF
TRBV12-3/TRBV12-4	few	15	NA	TRBJ2-3	TGTGCCAGCAGCATCCGGGTCTCAGGGGCAGATACGCAGTATTTT	CASSIRVSGADTQYF
TRBV7-6	few	16	TRBD1	TRBJ2-2	TGTGCCAGCAGCTTAATGGGGACAGGGGACACCGGGGAGCTGTTTTTT	CASSLMGTGDTGELFF
TRBV19	NA	14	NA	TRBJ1-1	TGTGCCAGTAGTGAGACAGTCACGAACACTGAAGCTTTCTTT	CASSETVTNTEAFF
TRBV9	many	14	NA	TRBJ2-7	TGTGCCAGCAGCGTAGGTAGTCCCCCCGACGAGCAGTACTTC	CASSVGSPPDEQYF
TRBV9	once	15	NA	TRBJ1-1	TGTGCCAGCAGCCTACAGGTTTCCGGGGGAACTGAAGCTTTCTTT	CASSLQVSGGTEAFF
TRBV12-3/TRBV12-4	NA	13	NA	TRBJ2-7	TGTGCCAGCAGTCCAAGGACCAGACCCGAGCAGTACTTC	CASSPRTRPEQYF
TRBV6-5	many	15	NA	TRBJ2-5	TGTGCCAGCAGTTACGCCGACAAGGGCTCAGAGACCCAGTACTTC	CASSYADKGSETQYF
TRBV4-2	many	16	NA	TRBJ2-1	TGTGCCAGCAGCCCCCCCCAGCGGAGCTCCTACAATGAGCAGTTCTTC	CASSPPQRSSYNEQFF
TRBV5-1	NA	14	NA	TRBJ1-4	TGCGCCAGCAGCTTGGGGATGGTTAATGAAAAACTGTTTTTT	CASSLGMVNEKLFF
TRBV5-5	few	12	NA	TRBJ2-7	TGTGCCAGCAGCTTGGACTTGGGCGAGCAGTACTTC	CASSLDLGEQYF
TRBV28	few	15	TRBD2	TRBJ2-1	TGTGCCAGCAGTAGAACTAGCGGGCCCCACAATGAGCAGTTCTTC	CASSRTSGPHNEQFF
TRBV20-1	NA	14	TRBD1	TRBJ1-2	TGCAGTGCTAGGGGGACAGCCGGAGGGTATGGCTACACCTTC	CSARGTAGGYGYTF
TRBV6-1	many	16	NA	TRBJ2-3	TGTGCCAGCAGACCCTTCCGGGACCCGCGCACAGATACGCAGTATTTT	CASRPFRDPRTDTQYF